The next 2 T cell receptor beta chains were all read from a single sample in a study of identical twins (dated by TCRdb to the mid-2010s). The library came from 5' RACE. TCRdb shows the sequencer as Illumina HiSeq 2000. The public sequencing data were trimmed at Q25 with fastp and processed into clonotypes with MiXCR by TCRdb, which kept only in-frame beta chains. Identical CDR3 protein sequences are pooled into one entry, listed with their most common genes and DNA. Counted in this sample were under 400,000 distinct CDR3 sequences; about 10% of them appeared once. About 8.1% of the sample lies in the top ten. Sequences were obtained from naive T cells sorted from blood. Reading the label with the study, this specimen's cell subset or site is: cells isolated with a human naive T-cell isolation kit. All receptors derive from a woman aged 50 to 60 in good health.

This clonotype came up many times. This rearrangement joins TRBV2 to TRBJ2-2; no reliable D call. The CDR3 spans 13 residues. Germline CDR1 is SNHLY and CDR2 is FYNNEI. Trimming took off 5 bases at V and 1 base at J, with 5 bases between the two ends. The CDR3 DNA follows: TGTGCCAGCAGTCCAGGGAACACCGGGGAGCTGTTTTTT. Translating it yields CASSPGNTGELFF.

CDR3: CASSLFGQYGYTF. The CDR3 DNA sequence: TGTGCCAGCAGCTTATTTGGCCAATATGGCTACACCTTC. This chain uses TRBV7-9 with TRBJ1-2; D call uncertain. The CDR3 spans 13 residues. V was shortened by 2 bases and J by 5 bases, with 9 bases between the two germline ends. Germline V CDR1 and CDR2: SEHNR, FQNEAQ (reference sequence).